The sequence of this TCR beta chain was determined in a study of blood T cells in healthy people across ages. Every sample had a minimum of 6 million PBMCs isolated. This CDR3 spans 12 amino acids. The V end was cut by 7 bases, the J end by 11 bases, with 17 bases between. The germline V gene has CDR1 LGHDT and CDR2 YNNKEL (reference sequence). PCR was performed a second time for about 6 to 12 cycles using a sample-barcoded 5' primer and a J-beta primer mix. TCRdb analysed the 5' RACE reads with MiXCR anew, one entry per CDR3 protein. The table includes 730,000 or so distinct CDR3 sequences, roughly 43% detected once.

This TCR came from a woman between 55 and 75 years old in good health. This rearrangement joins TRBV3-1 to TRBJ2-5; D possibly uses TRBD1 or TRBD2 (5 bases each). The sample was blood. The CDR3, as DNA: TGTGCCAGCAATAAGAAGGGGTGGGAGCAGTACTTC. Translation gives CASNKKGWEQYF.